This T cell receptor (beta chain) is from a study of blood T cell repertoires in COVID-19. Study background: Italy, Spain and the United States were the sources of the convalescent and acute COVID-19 samples. From T cells, B-cell-depleted T cells, or PBMCs came the material, which was cDNA or gDNA.

The V gene's germline CDR1 is SGHRS and CDR2 YFSETQ. The junction had 7 bases not matched to a gene; V was cut back by 3 bases and J by 2 bases. CDR3 size: 16 residues. As handled by the study authors: For nucleated cells, counts were estimated from reference gene primer amplification. Data came from immunoSEQ multiplex PCR; TCRdb stores just in-frame clones and leaves some out. The V and J calls and clone size come from that table; D and trimming were worked out from the DNA. The sample has fewer than 350,000 clones; about four fifths are singletons. This chain joins TRBV5-1 and TRBJ1-1; 10 positions match TRBD1. This TCR derives from a woman aged 60-75 years with active or convalescent COVID-19. What was sequenced was peripheral blood. The CDR3 sequence is CASSSTTGGYNTEAFF. The CDR3, as DNA: TGCGCCAGCAGCTCGACGACAGGGGGCTATAACACTGAAGCTTTCTTT.